Sequencing of this T cell receptor beta chain was carried out in a study of blood T cell repertoires in COVID-19. With 3 bases removed from V and 2 bases from J, the gap between germline ends came to 8 bases. This CDR3 comprises 13 residues. Germline loops: CDR1 MNHEY, CDR2 SMNVEV (reference sequence). Original handling: Nucleated cell counts were estimated from reference gene primer amplification. Sequenced by immunoSEQ multiplex PCR; TCRdb stores in-frame clones only, minus some. For V, J and clone size, that table is used; D and trimming come from the DNA. Of roughly 200,000 clones in the sample, roughly nine tenths were seen once.

Input material: peripheral blood. The TCR was taken from a man aged 65-85 years with acute or convalescent COVID-19. The chain combines TRBV27 with TRBJ2-7; possible D gene TRBD1, 5 bases. The CDR3 protein is CASSFGRAYEQYF. The CDR3 DNA sequence: TGTGCCAGCAGTTTTGGCAGGGCCTACGAGCAGTACTTC.